Given below is one TCR beta chain in context. Its antigen is unidentified. Isolation recovered at least 6 million PBMCs from every sample. CDR3 length equals 15 residues. Germline CDR1 reads DFQATT; CDR2 reads SNEGSKA (reference sequence). Trimming removed 6 bases from V and 2 bases from J; junction bases left unmatched: 7. The data were obtained in a study of blood T cells in healthy people across ages. Whole-study results and caveats: Donors of long life had a larger count of naive CD4+ cells and greater diversity than aged donors.

A second PCR of roughly 7 to 11 cycles used a sample-barcoded 5' primer and a J-beta primer mix. All cDNA molecules were each tagged by a template-switch adaptor with 12 random nucleotides. Via MiXCR, TCRdb re-called the 5' RACE reads, giving one row per CDR3 protein. The data hold around 850,000 distinct CDR3 sequences, with around 34% observed a single time. The chain combines TRBV20-1 with TRBJ2-2; 9 bases map to TRBD2. This clonotype was obtained from a man aged 18 to 35 in good health. Sequenced: blood. The CDR3 spells CSATGTSLNTGELFF. CDR3 DNA: TGCAGTGCAACCGGGACTAGCCTAAACACCGGGGAGCTGTTTTTT.